This TCR beta chain was recorded in a study of T-cell memory formation after mild COVID-19. Study in general: Among the donors, TCR clusters were largely specific to each donor.

Of note for this clonotype: Its antigen is not identified.

TCRdb itself ran the 5' RACE reads through MiXCR, one entry per CDR3 protein. The top ten clones hold approximately 13% of a sample with 470,000 or so distinct CDR3 sequences, about 20% of them seen once. Study findings and constraints: Among contracting clones, CD4+ were mainly CM/EM and CD8+ enriched in EMRA. Later expanders leaned CD4+, whereas clones that contracted between day 15 and 85 were balanced CD4/CD8. Some responding clones appeared in pre-infection memory, suggesting cross-reactive memory joined.

This CDR3 spans 13 amino acids. From germline, CDR1 is KGHDR and CDR2 SFDVKD. V was cut by 9 bases and J by 0 bases, with 7 bases left in between. V is TRBV24-1 and J is TRBJ2-2; no definite D call. Material for sequencing was PBMCs or a T cell subset sorted from them (not recorded which). This TCR came from an adult woman who had mild COVID-19 (a few samples of this study predate the infection). Cell type and time point are not known. DNA of the CDR3: TGTGCCACCTCACAACCGAACACCGGGGAGCTGTTTTTT. Translating gives CATSQPNTGELFF.